Sequencing of this TCR beta chain was carried out in a study of blood T cell repertoires in COVID-19. Overall study: Sample material is recorded as cDNA or gDNA derived from T cells, B-cell-depleted T cells, or PBMCs.

In the authors' workflow: Nucleated cell number was recorded as an estimate derived from reference gene primer amplification. TCRdb's table, derived via immunoSEQ multiplex PCR, lists solely in-frame clones and lacks some. D and trimming come from the DNA, and the V and J calls and clone size come from that table. In the table there are roughly 160,000 clones, more than 65% of which are singletons. The CDR3 totals 13 residues. The V and J ends lost 0 bases and 3 bases respectively, with 2 bases between them. Germline V gene lookup returns CDR1 KGHSH and CDR2 LQKENI. This clone was recorded a few times.

The chain joins TRBV18 to TRBJ2-2; D is unclear. The sequenced sample was peripheral blood. The source is an older man with active or convalescent COVID-19. CDR3 sequence reads: CASSPPYTGELFF. CDR3 nucleotides: TGTGCCAGCTCACCACCCTACACCGGGGAGCTGTTTTTT.